This T cell receptor (beta chain) was profiled in a study of chemoradiotherapy in HPV16-positive cancers. The CDR3 extends over 14 amino acids. The germline V gene encodes CDR1 SGHAT and CDR2 FQDESV (reference sequence). V was trimmed by 1 base and J by 9 bases, leaving 13 bases between them. Data came from immunoSEQ multiplex PCR; TCRdb stores just in-frame clones and leaves some out. The data contain about 3,500 clones, around 74% of them singletons. The genes are TRBV11-1 and TRBJ2-1; a weak D match, TRBD1 (6 bases). The sequence was obtained from a human donor with HPV-associated anogenital cancer. Material: tumor tissue, obtained from a patient who underwent chemoradiotherapy. CDR3 in DNA: TGTGCCAGCAGCTTAGTCAAGGGGGTGGCTGAGCAGTTCTTC. Its protein is CASSLVKGVAEQFF.